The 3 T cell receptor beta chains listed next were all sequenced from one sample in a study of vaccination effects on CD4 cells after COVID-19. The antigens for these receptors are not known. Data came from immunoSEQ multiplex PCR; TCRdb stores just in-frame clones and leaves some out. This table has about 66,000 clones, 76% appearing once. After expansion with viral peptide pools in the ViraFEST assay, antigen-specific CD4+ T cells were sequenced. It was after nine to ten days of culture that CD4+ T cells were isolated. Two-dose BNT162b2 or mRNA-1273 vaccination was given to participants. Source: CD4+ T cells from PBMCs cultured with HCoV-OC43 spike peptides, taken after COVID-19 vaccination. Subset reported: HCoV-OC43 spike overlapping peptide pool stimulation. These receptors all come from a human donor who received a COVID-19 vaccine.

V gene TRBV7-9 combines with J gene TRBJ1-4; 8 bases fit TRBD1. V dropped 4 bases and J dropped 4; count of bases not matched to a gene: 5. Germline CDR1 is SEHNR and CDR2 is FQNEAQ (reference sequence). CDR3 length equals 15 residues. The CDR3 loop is CASSYGTGLNEKLFF. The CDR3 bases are TGTGCCAGCAGCTACGGGACAGGACTTAATGAAAAACTGTTTTTT.

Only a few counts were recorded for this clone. This chain's CDR3 is CAISQKEATEAFF. In nucleotides, the CDR3 is TGTGCCATCAGTCAGAAAGAGGCCACTGAAGCTTTCTTT. The gene calls are TRBV10-3 and TRBJ1-1; D not certain. CDR1 and CDR2 from the germline V gene are ENHRY and SYGVKD. The V end lost 5 bases, the J end lost 4 bases, and 11 bases lay between the germline ends. This CDR3 contains 13 residues.

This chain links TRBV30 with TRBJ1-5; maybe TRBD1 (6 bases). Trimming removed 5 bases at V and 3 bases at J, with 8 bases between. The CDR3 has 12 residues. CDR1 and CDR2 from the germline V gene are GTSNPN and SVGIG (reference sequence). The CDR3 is CAWGQHNQPQHF. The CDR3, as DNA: TGTGCCTGGGGACAGCACAATCAGCCCCAGCATTTT.